The 14 T cell receptor beta chains below come from one sample, sequenced in a study of cytomegalovirus exposure and HLA in healthy donors. Produced via immunoSEQ multiplex PCR; TCRdb's table is partial and in-frame only. The sample yields tens of thousands of clones, roughly 88% seen once. Specimen: PBMCs. These TCRs come from a man aged 25 to 40 in good health and CMV-seronegative.

V and J are TRBV5-4 and TRBJ1-2, with a possible D match to TRBD1 (6 bases). There are 15 residues in the CDR3. The germline V and J ends were trimmed by 1 base and 2 bases, with 12 bases remaining between them. Per germline, CDR1 SGHNT and CDR2 YYREEE (reference sequence). CDR3 DNA sequence: TGTGCCAGCAGCTTGTGGGCAGGGGAGAACTATGGCTACACCTTC. Its protein is CASSLWAGENYGYTF.

CDR3 DNA sequence: TGTGCCAGCAGCCGGGGGGGATCCTCCGCGGAGACCCAGTACTTC. It specifies CASSRGGSSAETQYF. V is TRBV7-3 and J is TRBJ2-5, with 8 bases aligning to TRBD2. The V and J ends lost 5 bases and 5 bases, in that order; junction bases with no gene match: 10. Germline V gene sequence: CDR1 SGHTA, CDR2 FQGTGA. The CDR3 is made up of 15 amino acids.

The CDR3: CASRKSRTETYGYTF. DNA for the CDR3: TGTGCCAGCAGGAAAAGCCGGACAGAGACCTATGGCTACACCTTC. The chain couples TRBV5-8 to TRBJ1-2, with D perhaps TRBD1 (6 bases). The CDR3 runs to 15 residues. In germline, CDR1 is SGHTS, CDR2 YDEGEE. The V end lost 5 bases, the J end lost 4 bases, and 18 bases lay between the germline ends.

The chain links TRBV6-1 to TRBJ2-3; TRBD2 matches at 7 bases. With 8 bases clipped from V and 0 bases from J, the junction kept 8 bases outside the gene matches. The CDR3 runs to 15 residues. Germline V gives CDR1 MNHNS, CDR2 SASEGT. DNA of the CDR3: TGTGCCAGCGCGACCGGGGGGACTAGCACAGATACGCAGTATTTT. Its protein is CASATGGTSTDTQYF.

The V and J genes are TRBV11-3 and TRBJ2-3, with D possibly being TRBD1 (5 bases). The V gene lost 1 base and the J gene lost 7 bases, with 15 bases spanning the gap. This CDR3 contains 15 residues. Germline-derived CDR1 and CDR2 are SGHNT and YENEEA. The CDR3 nucleotides read TGTGCCAGCAGCTTAGGGGGCACGTGGGGTAATACGCAGTATTTT. It translates to CASSLGGTWGNTQYF.

A note on this clone: Relative to the germline gene, one junction end is altered; a read error may explain this. This chain joins TRBV2 and TRBJ2-7; the match to TRBD1 covers 8 bases. Germline lookup yields CDR1 SNHLY and CDR2 FYNNEI. CDR3 length: 13 residues. The DNA of the CDR3 is TGTGCCAGCGGTGACAGGGGTCCTTACGAGCAGTACTTC. Translation: CASGDRGPYEQYF.

V and J are TRBV20-1 and TRBJ2-5; D not certain. From germline, CDR1 is DFQATT and CDR2 SNEGSKA (reference sequence). The CDR3 is 11 amino acids. Trimming shortened V by 7 bases and J by 4 bases, and 10 bases separated the two germline ends. CDR3 residues: CSEHARETQYF. CDR3 in DNA: TGCAGTGAGCACGCAAGAGAGACCCAGTACTTC.

The V call is TRBV6-1, the J call TRBJ2-2; D not certain. Trimming removed 1 base from V and 6 bases from J, with 9 bases in between. The germline gives CDR1 MNHNS, CDR2 SASEGT. There are 14 residues in the CDR3. The CDR3 DNA sequence: TGTGCCAGCAGTGAAGGGCAATTTGCCGGGGAGCTGTTTTTT. Protein sequence: CASSEGQFAGELFF.

This chain links TRBV28 with TRBJ2-1, with 11 bases fitting TRBD2. Germline-derived CDR1 and CDR2 are MDHEN and SYDVKM. This CDR3 has 16 amino acids. V gave up 1 base and J gave up 10 bases; unmatched junction bases: 9. The CDR3 DNA reads TGTGCCAGCAGTTTATCCCGACTAGCGGGACGGAAAGAGCAGTTCTTC. This translates into CASSLSRLAGRKEQFF.

The V gene is TRBV18, the J gene TRBJ2-2; 8 bases agree with TRBD1. Germline CDR1 KGHSH, CDR2 LQKENI. The length of the CDR3 is 16 residues. J gave up 0 bases and V 2 bases, and 2 bases lay outside the gene matches. CDR3 bases: TGTGCCAGCTCACCAGTGGGACAGGCGAACACCGGGGAGCTGTTTTTT. Translated, it gives CASSPVGQANTGELFF.

V and J are TRBV4-1 and TRBJ2-1; 9 bases map to TRBD1. The J segment lost 8 bases and the V segment lost 4 bases, leaving 9 bases of the junction unmatched. In germline, CDR1 is MGHRA, CDR2 YSYEKL. The CDR3 has 15 residues. The CDR3 sequence is CASSRQGGSRYEQFF. The CDR3 DNA sequence: TGCGCCAGCAGCCGACAGGGGGGCAGCCGATATGAGCAGTTCTTC.

The gene calls are TRBV6-6 and TRBJ2-7, with D possibly being TRBD2 (5 bases). V was clipped by 6 bases and J by 3 bases, with 21 bases between them. The CDR3 consists of 16 residues. Germline loops: CDR1 MNHNY, CDR2 SVGAGI (reference sequence). For the CDR3, the DNA is TGTGCCAGCAGAAAAATGAACCGGGATGGGGACTACGAGCAGTACTTC. Its protein is CASRKMNRDGDYEQYF.

The chain uses TRBV6-1 and TRBJ1-6; TRBD1 agrees at 8 bases. J lost 6 bases, V lost 2 bases, and 6 bases had no gene match. CDR3 length: 16 residues. From germline, CDR1 is MNHNS and CDR2 SASEGT. The CDR3 DNA is TGTGCCAGCAGTGAAACCCAGGGGGCGCGTAATTCACCCCTCCACTTT. Encoded protein: CASSETQGARNSPLHF.

The chain recombines TRBV6-6 with TRBJ2-5; maybe TRBD2 (5 bases). The V end lost 2 bases, the J end lost 0 bases, and 7 bases lay between the germline ends. Looked up from germline, CDR1 is MNHNY and CDR2 is SVGAGI (reference sequence). The CDR3 is 14 amino acids. CDR3 region: CASSYEGYQETQYF. The CDR3, as DNA: TGTGCCAGCAGTTACGAGGGTTACCAAGAGACCCAGTACTTC.